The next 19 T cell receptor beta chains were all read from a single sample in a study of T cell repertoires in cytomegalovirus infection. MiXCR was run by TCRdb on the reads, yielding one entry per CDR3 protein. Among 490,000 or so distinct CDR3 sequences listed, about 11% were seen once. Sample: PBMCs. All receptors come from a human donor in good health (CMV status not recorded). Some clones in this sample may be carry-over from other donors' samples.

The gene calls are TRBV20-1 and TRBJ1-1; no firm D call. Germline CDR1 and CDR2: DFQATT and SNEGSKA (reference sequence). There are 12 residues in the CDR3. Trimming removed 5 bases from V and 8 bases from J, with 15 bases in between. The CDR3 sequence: CSAAGPSGEAFF. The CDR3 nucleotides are TGCAGTGCTGCCGGGCCTTCCGGGGAAGCTTTCTTT.

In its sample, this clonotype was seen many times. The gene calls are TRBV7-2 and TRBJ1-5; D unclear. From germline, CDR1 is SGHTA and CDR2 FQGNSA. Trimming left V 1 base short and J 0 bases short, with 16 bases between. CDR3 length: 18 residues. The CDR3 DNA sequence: TGTGCCAGCAGCTTAGGGCTTGTTCGGCAGTATAGCAATCAGCCCCAGCATTTT. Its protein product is CASSLGLVRQYSNQPQHF.

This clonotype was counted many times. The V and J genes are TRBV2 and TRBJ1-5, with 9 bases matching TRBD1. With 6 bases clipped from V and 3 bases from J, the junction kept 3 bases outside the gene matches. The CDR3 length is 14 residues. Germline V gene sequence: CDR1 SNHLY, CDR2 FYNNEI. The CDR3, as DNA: TGTGCCAGCAGCCGGGACAGGGTCAATCAGCCCCAGCATTTT. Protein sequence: CASSRDRVNQPQHF.

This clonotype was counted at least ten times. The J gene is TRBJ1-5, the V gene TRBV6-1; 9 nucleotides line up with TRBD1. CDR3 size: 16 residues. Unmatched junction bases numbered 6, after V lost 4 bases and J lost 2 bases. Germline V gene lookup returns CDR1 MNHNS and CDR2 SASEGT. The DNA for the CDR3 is TGTGCCAGCAGTGCTGTGGGACAGGGAGGCAATCAGCCCCAGCATTTT. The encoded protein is CASSAVGQGGNQPQHF.

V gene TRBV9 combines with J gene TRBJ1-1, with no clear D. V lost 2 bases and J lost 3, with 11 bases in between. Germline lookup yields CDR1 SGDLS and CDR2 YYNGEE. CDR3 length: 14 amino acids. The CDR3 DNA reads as TGTGCCAGCAGCGTCGGACCCACAGACACTGAAGCTTTCTTT. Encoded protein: CASSVGPTDTEAFF.

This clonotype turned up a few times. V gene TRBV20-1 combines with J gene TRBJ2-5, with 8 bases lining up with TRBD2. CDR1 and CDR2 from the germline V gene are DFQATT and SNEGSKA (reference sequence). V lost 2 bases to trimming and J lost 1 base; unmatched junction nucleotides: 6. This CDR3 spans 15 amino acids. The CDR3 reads CSARNPAGAQETQYF. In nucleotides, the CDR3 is TGCAGTGCTAGAAATCCAGCGGGGGCCCAAGAGACCCAGTACTTC.

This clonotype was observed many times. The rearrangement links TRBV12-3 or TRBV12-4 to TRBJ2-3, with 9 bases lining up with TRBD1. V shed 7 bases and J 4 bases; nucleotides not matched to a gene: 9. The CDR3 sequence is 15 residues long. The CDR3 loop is CASTVGQGVPDTQYF. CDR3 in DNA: TGTGCCAGCACCGTGGGACAGGGTGTCCCAGATACGCAGTATTTT.

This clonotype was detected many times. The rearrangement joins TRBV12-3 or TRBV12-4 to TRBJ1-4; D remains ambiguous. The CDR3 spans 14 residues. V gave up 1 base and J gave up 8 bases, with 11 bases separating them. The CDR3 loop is CASSLEGAREKLFF. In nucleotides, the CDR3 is TGTGCCAGCAGTTTAGAGGGAGCAAGAGAAAAACTGTTTTTT.

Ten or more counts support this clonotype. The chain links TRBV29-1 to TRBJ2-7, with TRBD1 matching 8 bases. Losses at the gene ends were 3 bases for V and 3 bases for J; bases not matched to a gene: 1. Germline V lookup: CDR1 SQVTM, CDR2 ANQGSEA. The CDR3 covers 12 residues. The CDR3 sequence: CSVEGQDYEQYF. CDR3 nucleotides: TGCAGCGTTGAGGGACAGGACTACGAGCAGTACTTC.

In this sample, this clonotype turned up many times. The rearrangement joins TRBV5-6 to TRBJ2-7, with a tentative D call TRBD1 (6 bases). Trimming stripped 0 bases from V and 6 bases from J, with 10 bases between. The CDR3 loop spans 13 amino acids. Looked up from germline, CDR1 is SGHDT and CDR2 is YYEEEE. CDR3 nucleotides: TGTGCCAGCAGCTTGGGGGGGCCAGGCGAGCAGTACTTC. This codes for CASSLGGPGEQYF. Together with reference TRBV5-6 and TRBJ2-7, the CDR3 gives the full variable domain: DAGVTQSPTHLIKTRGQQVTLRCSPKSGHDTVSWYQQALGQGPQFIFQYYEEEERQRGNFPDRFSGHQFPNYSSELNVNALLLGDSALYLCASSLGGPGEQYFGPGTRLTVT.

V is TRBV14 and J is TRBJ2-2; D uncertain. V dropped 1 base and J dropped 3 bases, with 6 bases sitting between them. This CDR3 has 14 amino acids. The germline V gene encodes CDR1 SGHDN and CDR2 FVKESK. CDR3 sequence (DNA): TGTGCCAGCAGCCAAGGCCGGTACACCGGGGAGCTGTTTTTT. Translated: CASSQGRYTGELFF.

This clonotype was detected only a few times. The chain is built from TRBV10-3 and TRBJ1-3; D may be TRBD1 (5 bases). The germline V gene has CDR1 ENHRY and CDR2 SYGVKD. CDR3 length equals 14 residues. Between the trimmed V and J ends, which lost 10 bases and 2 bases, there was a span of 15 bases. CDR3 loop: CATGIPGAGNTIYF. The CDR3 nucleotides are TGTGCCACAGGGATCCCTGGTGCTGGAAACACCATATATTTT.

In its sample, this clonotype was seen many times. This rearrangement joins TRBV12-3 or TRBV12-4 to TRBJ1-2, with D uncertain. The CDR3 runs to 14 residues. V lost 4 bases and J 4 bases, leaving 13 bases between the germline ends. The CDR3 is CASSSWGRLYGYTF. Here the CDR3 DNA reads TGTGCCAGCAGTTCCTGGGGTCGGCTCTATGGCTACACCTTC.

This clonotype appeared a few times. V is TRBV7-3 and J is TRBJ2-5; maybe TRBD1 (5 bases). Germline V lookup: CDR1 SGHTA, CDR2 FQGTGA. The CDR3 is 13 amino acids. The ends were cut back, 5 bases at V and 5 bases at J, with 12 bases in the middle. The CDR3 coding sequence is TGTGCCAGCAGCGACAGCTCCTGGGAGACCCAGTACTTC. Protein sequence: CASSDSSWETQYF. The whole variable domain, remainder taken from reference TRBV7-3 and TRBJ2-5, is GAGVSQTPSNKVTEKGKYVELRCDPISGHTALYWYRQSLGQGPEFLIYFQGTGAADDSGLPNDRFFAVRPEGSVSTLKIQRTERGDSAVYLCASSDSSWETQYFGPGTRLLVL.

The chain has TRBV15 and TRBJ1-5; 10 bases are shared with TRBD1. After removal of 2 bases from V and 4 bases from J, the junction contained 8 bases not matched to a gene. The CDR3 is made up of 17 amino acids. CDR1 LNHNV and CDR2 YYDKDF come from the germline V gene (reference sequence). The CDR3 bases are TGTGCCACCAGCAGACACCGGGACAGGGGCCCAAATCAGCCCCAGCATTTT. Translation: CATSRHRDRGPNQPQHF. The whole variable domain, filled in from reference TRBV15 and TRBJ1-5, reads DAMVIQNPRYQVTQFGKPVTLSCSQTLNHNVMYWYQQKSSQAPKLLFHYYDKDFNNEADTPDNFQSRRPNTSFCFLDIRSPGLGDTAMYLCATSRHRDRGPNQPQHFGDGTRLSIL.

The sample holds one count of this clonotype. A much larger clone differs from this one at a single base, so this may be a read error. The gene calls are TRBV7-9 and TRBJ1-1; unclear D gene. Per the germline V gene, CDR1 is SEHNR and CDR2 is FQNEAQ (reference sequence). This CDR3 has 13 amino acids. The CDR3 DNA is TGTGACAGCAGCTTAAGTCTCGGGTCTGAAGCTTTCTTT. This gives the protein CDSSLSLGSEAFF.

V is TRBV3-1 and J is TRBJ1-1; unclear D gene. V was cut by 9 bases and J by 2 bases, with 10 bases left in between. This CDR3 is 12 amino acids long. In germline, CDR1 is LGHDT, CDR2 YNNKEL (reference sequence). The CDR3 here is CASMAENTEAFF. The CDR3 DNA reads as TGTGCCAGTATGGCAGAAAACACTGAAGCTTTCTTT.

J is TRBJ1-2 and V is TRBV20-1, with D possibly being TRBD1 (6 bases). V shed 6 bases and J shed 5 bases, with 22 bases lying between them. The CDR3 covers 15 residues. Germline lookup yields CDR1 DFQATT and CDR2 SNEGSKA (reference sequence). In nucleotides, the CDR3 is TGCAGTGCCTTTGAGGTGGGGGGGCTCTCTTATGGCTACACCTTC. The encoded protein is CSAFEVGGLSYGYTF.

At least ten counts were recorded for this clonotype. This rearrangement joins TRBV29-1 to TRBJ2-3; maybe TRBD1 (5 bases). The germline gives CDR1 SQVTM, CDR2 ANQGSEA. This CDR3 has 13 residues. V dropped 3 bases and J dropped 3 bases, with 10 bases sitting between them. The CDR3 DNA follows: TGCAGCGTTGAGTGGGGCGCGACAGATACGCAGTATTTT. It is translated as CSVEWGATDTQYF.